The next 18 T cell receptor beta chains were all read from a single sample in a study of T cell responses to AZD1222 COVID-19 vaccine. Produced via immunoSEQ multiplex PCR; TCRdb's table is partial and in-frame only. Of about 110,000 clones in the sample, roughly 91% were seen once. The material was peripheral blood, obtained 28 days after the second AZD1222 dose. These receptors were obtained from an adult who received the AZD1222 COVID-19 vaccine.

The chain recombines TRBV6-5 with TRBJ2-3; either TRBD1 or TRBD2 may supply D (5 bases each). The CDR3 covers 14 residues. Trimming removed 4 bases at V and 4 bases at J, with 12 bases between. The germline gives CDR1 MNHEY, CDR2 SVGAGI. CDR3 DNA: TGTGCCAGCAGTTCGAGGGGTGGAGCAGATACGCAGTATTTT. Encoded protein: CASSSRGGADTQYF.

V gene TRBV15 combines with J gene TRBJ1-3; D ambiguous. V lost 0 bases, J lost 4 bases, and 4 bases lay in between. This CDR3 spans 13 amino acids. Germline assignment: CDR1 LNHNV and CDR2 YYDKDF (reference sequence). CDR3 region: CATSRDEGNTIYF. In DNA, the CDR3 is TGTGCCACCAGCAGAGATGAGGGAAACACCATATATTTT.

The V and J genes are TRBV9 and TRBJ1-2; D perhaps matches TRBD1 (5 bases). There are 16 residues in the CDR3. Per germline, CDR1 SGDLS and CDR2 YYNGEE. Trimming removed 3 bases at V and 0 bases at J, with 15 bases between. The CDR3 spells CASSGQTELANYGYTF. CDR3 DNA: TGTGCCAGCAGCGGACAGACAGAGTTAGCTAACTATGGCTACACCTTC.

V and J are TRBV6-1 and TRBJ1-2; 7 nucleotides agree with TRBD1. Trimming cost V 1 base and J 4 bases; bases outside gene matches: 3. This CDR3 is built from 14 residues. The V gene's germline CDR1 is MNHNS and CDR2 SASEGT. CDR3 amino acids: CASSEVTGVYGYTF. The CDR3 DNA reads as TGTGCCAGCAGTGAAGTAACAGGGGTCTATGGCTACACCTTC.

The chain joins TRBV28 to TRBJ2-7, with 12 nucleotides matching TRBD1. The V and J ends lost 8 bases and 4 bases, in that order; junction bases with no gene match: 21. CDR3 length: 19 residues. From germline, CDR1 is MDHEN and CDR2 SYDVKM. CDR3 in amino acids: CASSSEGDRGPRWSYEQYF. The CDR3 DNA sequence: TGTGCCAGCTCCTCGGAGGGGGACAGGGGGCCCCGATGGTCTTACGAGCAGTACTTC.

This chain links TRBV10-3 with TRBJ1-5; D gene ambiguous. The CDR3 contains 14 residues. Germline values: CDR1 ENHRY, CDR2 SYGVKD. V was cut by 3 bases and J by 5 bases, with 11 bases left in between. CDR3 residues: CAISDLTVDQPQHF. The CDR3 DNA follows: TGTGCCATCAGTGATCTCACAGTCGATCAGCCCCAGCATTTT.

The genes are TRBV5-1 and TRBJ1-1, with 12 bases aligning to TRBD1. Looked up from germline, CDR1 is SGHRS and CDR2 is YFSETQ. J was trimmed by 1 base and V by 3 bases; bases with no gene match: 4. The CDR3 has 16 amino acids. CDR3 nucleotide sequence: TGCGCCAGCAGCTGGGACAGGGGGCAGGGGAACACTGAAGCTTTCTTT. It yields the protein CASSWDRGQGNTEAFF.

The chain joins TRBV6-5 to TRBJ1-1; D might be TRBD1 (6 bases). Germline-derived CDR1 and CDR2 are MNHEY and SVGAGI. This CDR3 has 15 residues. V lost 0 bases and J 4 bases, leaving 12 bases between the germline ends. CDR3 amino acids: CASSYSSQGSTEAFF. CDR3 nucleotide sequence: TGTGCCAGCAGTTACTCGAGCCAGGGGAGCACTGAAGCTTTCTTT.

V is TRBV5-1 and J is TRBJ2-2; D is perhaps TRBD2 (7 bases). The CDR3 totals 16 residues. Trimming stripped 1 base from V and 5 bases from J, with 15 bases between. CDR1 is SGHRS, CDR2 YFSETQ, per germline. CDR3 nucleotides: TGCGCCAGCAGCTTGTCGGGGGGCGCCTTTACCGGGGAGCTGTTTTTT. Translated, it gives CASSLSGGAFTGELFF.

This chain uses TRBV3-1 (or the pseudogene TRBV3-2) with TRBJ2-5; D ambiguous. V was clipped by 0 bases and J by 1 base, with 3 bases between them. Germline V gives CDR1 LGHDT, CDR2 YNNKEL (reference sequence). The CDR3 loop spans 13 amino acids. In nucleotides, the CDR3 is TGTGCCAGCAGCCAAGATTCCCAAGAGACCCAGTACTTC. This encodes CASSQDSQETQYF.

The V gene is TRBV7-3, the J gene TRBJ2-1; D gene ambiguous. CDR1 and CDR2 (germline): SGHTA, FQGTGA. Between the trimmed V and J ends, which lost 5 bases and 2 bases, there was a span of 7 bases. The CDR3 covers 13 residues. The CDR3 here is CASSPQTYNEQFF. The CDR3 DNA follows: TGTGCCAGCAGCCCGCAGACCTACAATGAGCAGTTCTTC.

The chain carries TRBV2 and TRBJ2-5; D call uncertain. Trimming removed 6 bases from V and 4 bases from J, with 3 bases in between. The CDR3 spans 10 residues. CDR1 is SNHLY and CDR2 is FYNNEI in the germline V gene. The CDR3 nucleotides read TGTGCCAGCAGCATAGAGACCCAGTACTTC. It is translated as CASSIETQYF. Filled out from reference TRBV2 and TRBJ2-5, the complete variable domain reads EPEVTQTPSHQVTQMGQEVILRCVPISNHLYFYWYRQILGQKVEFLVSFYNNEISEKSEIFDDQFSVERPDGSNFTLKIRSTKLEDSAMYFCASSIETQYFGPGTRLLVL.

CDR3 in DNA: TGTGCCAGATCTGACAGCCCCGGGGCACCCCTCCACTTT. It yields the protein CARSDSPGAPLHF. V and J are TRBV6-5 and TRBJ1-6, with D possibly TRBD1 on 5 matching bases. Trimming left V 9 bases short and J 11 bases short, with 17 bases between. Per germline, CDR1 MNHEY and CDR2 SVGAGI. The CDR3 has 13 residues.

This clone was counted once. This chain joins TRBV19 and TRBJ1-4; the D gene is possibly TRBD1 (5 bases). Trimming left V 9 bases short and J 6 bases short, with 14 bases between. The CDR3 extends over 13 amino acids. CDR1 and CDR2 from the germline V gene are LNHDA and SQIVND (reference sequence). Written as DNA, the CDR3 is TGTGCCAGCGCCTGGGGGAAGGATGAAAAACTGTTTTTT. It translates to CASAWGKDEKLFF. The complete variable domain, with remaining parts taken from reference TRBV19 and TRBJ1-4, reads DGGITQSPKYLFRKEGQNVTLSCEQNLNHDAMYWYRQDPGQGLRLIYYSQIVNDFQKGDIAEGYSVSREKKESFPLTVTSAQKNPTAFYLCASAWGKDEKLFFGSGTQLSVL.

The chain employs TRBV6-5 and TRBJ1-6; the D is unclear. The CDR3 is made up of 12 amino acids. CDR1 is MNHEY and CDR2 is SVGAGI in the germline V gene. V was clipped by 10 bases and J by 7 bases, with 11 bases between them. The CDR3 region is CATWPVNSPLHF. The CDR3 DNA reads TGTGCCACTTGGCCAGTAAATTCACCCCTCCACTTT.

This chain links TRBV7-9 with TRBJ1-2, with 7 bases fitting TRBD1. CDR1 is SEHNR and CDR2 is FQNEAQ in the germline V gene (reference sequence). The V and J ends lost 5 bases and 4 bases, in that order; junction bases with no gene match: 7. The CDR3 is 14 amino acids. This CDR3 is CASSLHDRAYGYTF. In DNA, the CDR3 is TGTGCCAGCAGCCTACATGACAGGGCCTATGGCTACACCTTC.

The sample holds one count of this clone. The rearrangement joins TRBV7-3 to TRBJ2-7; D is unclear. Germline CDR1 reads SGHTA; CDR2 reads FQGTGA. V was cut by 4 bases and J by 0 bases, with 10 bases left in between. CDR3 length: 14 amino acids. CDR3 sequence (DNA): TGTGCCAGCAGCTCCGGCGGCACCTCCTACGAGCAGTACTTC. This encodes CASSSGGTSYEQYF.

This clone was seen once. The chain links TRBV7-8 to TRBJ2-3; perhaps TRBD1 as D (6 bases). V was clipped by 1 base and J by 1 base, with 9 bases between them. This CDR3 has 15 residues. Germline V gene lookup returns CDR1 SGHVS and CDR2 FQNEAQ. The CDR3 DNA sequence: TGTGCCAGCAGCTTAGTACAGGGAGGCACAGATACGCAGTATTTT. Translating gives CASSLVQGGTDTQYF.